This T cell receptor beta chain was profiled in a study of blood T cell repertoires in COVID-19. Study-level background: PBMCs, B-cell-depleted T cells, or T cells were the source of the cDNA or gDNA that made up the material.

Trimming removed 4 bases at V and 7 bases at J, with 14 bases between. Germline CDR1 SGDLS, CDR2 YYNGEE. This CDR3 has 13 amino acids. In the authors' workflow: Scientists estimated how many nucleated cells there were by amplifying reference gene primers. The repertoire was sequenced with immunoSEQ multiplex PCR; TCRdb's copy has only in-frame clones and lacks some. The V and J calls and clone size were taken over from that table, and D and trimming were inferred from the DNA. Here the sample spans around 210,000 clones, roughly 80% being singletons. Sequencing was performed on peripheral blood. The clonotype originates from a man between 60 and 75 years old with COVID-19, enrolled during active disease. The chain couples TRBV9 to TRBJ1-2; D unresolved. Here the CDR3 DNA reads TGTGCCAGCAGCCTGACGGAGGCCGGTGGCTACACCTTC. This encodes CASSLTEAGGYTF.